The 9 T cell receptor beta chains in this list originate from one sample, sequenced in a study of a mutant IDH1 vaccine in newly diagnosed glioma. Using immunoSEQ multiplex PCR, the repertoire was profiled, and TCRdb retains in-frame clones only, with some absent. The table lists some 70,000 clones, 84% of them singletons. Time point in this sample: week 35, safety follow-up. The content of each vaccine dose was 300 ug of mutant IDH1 20-mer peptide, and topical imiquimod accompanied it. These receptors' targets are unknown. Sequencing was performed on PBMCs, taken from a glioma patient whose treatment included an IDH1 peptide vaccine. The receptors originated from a young man with glioma.

The chain is built from TRBV9 and TRBJ1-2; D is perhaps TRBD1 (5 bases). Per germline, CDR1 SGDLS and CDR2 YYNGEE. V was shortened by 0 bases and J by 4 bases, with 7 bases between the two germline ends. The CDR3 covers 13 residues. Written as DNA, the CDR3 is TGTGCCAGCAGCGTAGGGGACGCCTATGGCTACACCTTC. Residues: CASSVGDAYGYTF.

J is TRBJ2-3 and V is TRBV19; D not resolved. V was trimmed by 3 bases and J by 3 bases, leaving 10 bases between them. CDR1 and CDR2 from the germline V gene are LNHDA and SQIVND (reference sequence). The CDR3 consists of 14 residues. The CDR3 coding sequence is TGTGCCAGTAGTATCTACAGTGGGACAGATACGCAGTATTTT. This sequence encodes CASSIYSGTDTQYF.

The chain links TRBV18 to TRBJ1-2, with 7 nucleotides matching TRBD1. Trimming removed 2 bases from V and 0 bases from J; junction bases left unmatched: 6. Germline lookup yields CDR1 KGHSH and CDR2 LQKENI. This CDR3 has 16 residues. CDR3 DNA: TGTGCCAGCTCACCAGGGAGGGGACAGCCTAACTATGGCTACACCTTC. The encoded protein is CASSPGRGQPNYGYTF.

The genes are TRBV29-1 and TRBJ1-2; the match to TRBD1 covers 9 bases. V was pared by 7 bases and J by 5 bases, with 5 bases of the junction left unmatched. Germline CDR1 is SQVTM and CDR2 is ANQGSEA. The CDR3 is 12 residues long. The CDR3 DNA follows: TGCAGCGCTCTTGACAGGGGGTATGGCTACACCTTC. Its protein product is CSALDRGYGYTF.

The V and J genes are TRBV19 and TRBJ1-3; D unresolved. Per the germline V gene, CDR1 is LNHDA and CDR2 is SQIVND (reference sequence). V gave up 7 bases and J gave up 2 bases, with 18 bases separating them. The CDR3 runs to 16 residues. This chain's CDR3 is CASTSLSRSAGNTIYF. The CDR3 bases are TGTGCCAGTACCTCACTTTCCAGGAGTGCTGGAAACACCATATATTTT.

This chain connects TRBV5-3 to TRBJ1-2, with D tentatively TRBD1 (5 bases). TRBV5-3 is an open reading frame whose function is uncertain. The ends were cut back, 1 base at V and 7 bases at J, with 14 bases in the middle. The CDR3 sequence is 14 residues long. CDR3 region: CARSLRTLRGGYTF. In DNA, the CDR3 is TGTGCCAGAAGCTTGAGGACCCTAAGGGGTGGCTACACCTTC.

The chain carries TRBV5-5 and TRBJ1-5; D gene ambiguous. Germline lookup yields CDR1 SGHKS and CDR2 YYEKEE (reference sequence). Trimming removed 5 bases at V and 6 bases at J, with 15 bases between. The CDR3 spans 14 residues. For the CDR3, the DNA is TGTGCCAGCAGTCGAACTATTACGGTTCAGCCCCAGCATTTT. Its translation is CASSRTITVQPQHF.

The rearrangement links TRBV18 to TRBJ2-5; 8 positions agree with TRBD1. Germline CDR1 KGHSH, CDR2 LQKENI. V lost 3 bases to trimming and J lost 4 bases; unmatched junction nucleotides: 4. The CDR3 extends over 14 amino acids. The CDR3 loop is CASSPSGQGETQYF. CDR3 DNA sequence: TGTGCCAGCTCACCCTCAGGACAGGGAGAGACCCAGTACTTC.

The count of this clone is one. The gene calls are TRBV7-8 and TRBJ1-1, with a possible D match to TRBD1 (5 bases). CDR1 is SGHVS and CDR2 is FQNEAQ in the germline V gene. This CDR3 is built from 15 residues. Trimming cost V 2 bases and J 4 bases, with 14 bases left between them. CDR3 loop: CASSLQGRVGTEAFF. CDR3 bases: TGTGCCAGCAGCTTACAGGGCAGGGTGGGCACTGAAGCTTTCTTT. Supplemented by reference TRBV7-8 and TRBJ1-1, the full variable domain reads GAGVSQSPRYKVAKRGQDVALRCDPISGHVSLFWYQQALGQGPEFLTYFQNEAQLDKSGLPSDRFFAERPEGSVSTLKIQRTQQEDSAVYLCASSLQGRVGTEAFFGQGTRLTVV.